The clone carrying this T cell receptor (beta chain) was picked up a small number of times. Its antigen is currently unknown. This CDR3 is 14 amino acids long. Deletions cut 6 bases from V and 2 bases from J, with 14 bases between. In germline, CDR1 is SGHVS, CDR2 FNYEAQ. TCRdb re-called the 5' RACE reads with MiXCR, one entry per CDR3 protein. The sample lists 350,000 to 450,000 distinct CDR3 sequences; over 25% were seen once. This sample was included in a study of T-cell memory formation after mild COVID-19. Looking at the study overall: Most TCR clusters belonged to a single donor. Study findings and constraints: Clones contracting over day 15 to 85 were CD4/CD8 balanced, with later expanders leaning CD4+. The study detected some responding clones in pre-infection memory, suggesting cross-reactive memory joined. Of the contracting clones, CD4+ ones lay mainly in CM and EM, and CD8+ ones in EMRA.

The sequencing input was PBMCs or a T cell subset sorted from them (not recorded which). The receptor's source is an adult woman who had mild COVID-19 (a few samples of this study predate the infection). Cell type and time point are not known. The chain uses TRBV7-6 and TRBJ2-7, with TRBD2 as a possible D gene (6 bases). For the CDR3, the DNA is TGTGCCAGCAGACCTACCTGGGAGGCCTACGAGCAGTACTTC. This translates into CASRPTWEAYEQYF.